This T cell receptor (beta chain) stems from a study of blood T cell repertoires in COVID-19. As for the study in general: Sites across the United States, Italy and Spain contributed samples from acute and convalescent COVID-19. T cells, B-cell-depleted T cells, or PBMCs provided the cDNA or gDNA that served as material.

Germline-derived CDR1 and CDR2 are SNHLY and FYNNEI. This CDR3 is 13 amino acids long. V was cut by 6 bases and J by 1 base, with 7 bases left in between. In the original analysis: Amplification of reference gene primers provided the estimated nucleated cell counts. Assay used: immunoSEQ multiplex PCR; TCRdb lists only in-frame clones, some missing. The D gene and trimming were derived from the DNA, and the V and J assignments and clone size from that table. The sample lists around 150,000 clones, 78% occurring once. The TCR was taken from a woman older than 75 with acute or convalescent COVID-19. Input material: peripheral blood. The chain uses TRBV2 and TRBJ1-5, with unresolved D. CDR3 protein: CASRRSSNQPQHF. CDR3 DNA sequence: TGTGCCAGCAGGAGAAGCAGCAATCAGCCCCAGCATTTT.